Listed here are 31 T cell receptor beta chains from one sample, sequenced in a study of beta chain features in type 1 diabetes. Expressed TCRB transcripts were sequenced after all isolated RNA was converted to cDNA. The method was immunoSEQ multiplex PCR; TCRdb's version includes in-frame clones alone and lacks a portion of them. Seen here are about 15,000 clones, roughly 40% observed once, and the top ten hold 0.4% to 0.6%. Sequenced material: stem cell memory CD4+ T cells from blood. All receptors derive from a woman in her thirties or forties in good health.

The chain has TRBV20-1 and TRBJ2-7; possibly TRBD1 for D (6 bases). V dropped 4 bases and J dropped 5 bases, with 9 bases sitting between them. The CDR3 is made up of 11 amino acids. CDR1 DFQATT and CDR2 SNEGSKA come from the germline V gene (reference sequence). CDR3 sequence: CSAIRGHEQYF. The CDR3 nucleotides read TGCAGTGCTATCAGGGGTCACGAGCAGTACTTC.

This CDR3 reads CASSYSPEGYNEQFF. The DNA for the CDR3 is TGTGCCAGCAGTTACTCCCCGGAGGGGTACAATGAGCAGTTCTTC. The chain links TRBV6-5 to TRBJ2-1; the D gene is possibly TRBD2 (6 bases). In germline, CDR1 is MNHEY, CDR2 SVGAGI. The CDR3 spans 15 residues. The V and J ends lost 0 bases and 4 bases respectively, with 10 bases between them.

This clone was seen just once. V and J are TRBV18 and TRBJ2-7; 7 nucleotides agree with TRBD1. The CDR3 sequence is 16 residues long. Germline V gives CDR1 KGHSH, CDR2 LQKENI. V was clipped by 4 bases and J by 2 bases; unmatched bases: 11. The CDR3 DNA follows: TGTGCCAGCTCACTGGGGCAGGGAAGGGGGCCCTACGAGCAGTACTTC. The encoded protein is CASSLGQGRGPYEQYF.

This clone has only a few counts. The V call is TRBV14, the J call TRBJ1-1; 9 bases are shared with TRBD1. V dropped 1 base and J dropped 4; count of bases not matched to a gene: 7. The length of the CDR3 is 16 residues. The germline V gene encodes CDR1 SGHDN and CDR2 FVKESK. The CDR3 spells CASSQGGQGRGTEAFF. The CDR3 DNA reads TGTGCCAGCAGCCAAGGCGGACAGGGGAGAGGCACTGAAGCTTTCTTT. The complete variable domain, with remaining parts taken from reference TRBV14 and TRBJ1-1, reads EAGVTQFPSHSVIEKGQTVTLRCDPISGHDNLYWYRRVMGKEIKFLLHFVKESKQDESGMPNNRFLAERTGGTYSTLKVQPAELEDSGVYFCASSQGGQGRGTEAFFGQGTRLTVV.

The V gene is TRBV5-1, the J gene TRBJ2-5; D possibly corresponds to TRBD2 (6 bases). The J call may not be correct, given that the DNA end is closer to TRBJ2-7. Germline V gene data show CDR1 as SGHRS and CDR2 as YFSETQ. The CDR3 is 15 amino acids. This chain's CDR3 is CASSLGGTEAYEQYF. DNA for the CDR3: TGCGCCAGCAGCTTGGGAGGGACTGAGGCCTACGAGCAGTACTTC.

The gene calls are TRBV19 and TRBJ2-3; 11 positions match TRBD2. The CDR3 is 14 residues long. V lost 5 bases, J lost 4 bases, and 2 bases stayed unmatched. Germline-derived CDR1 and CDR2 are LNHDA and SQIVND (reference sequence). The CDR3 DNA sequence: TGTGCCAGTAGTCATAGCGGGGGGGCAGATACGCAGTATTTT. Protein: CASSHSGGADTQYF.

Sample share makes this clone medium-sized. The chain combines TRBV4-3 with TRBJ2-4, with 10 bases aligning to TRBD2. V trimming: 1 base; J trimming: 0 bases; junction bases outside the gene matches: 12. Germline V gene data show CDR1 as LGHNA and CDR2 as YSLEER. This CDR3 has 20 amino acids. In DNA form, the CDR3 reads TGCGCCAGCAGCCAAGTGGTTCGGCTAGCGGGGGACATAGCCAAAAACATTCAGTACTTC. This translates into CASSQVVRLAGDIAKNIQYF.

This chain links TRBV5-1 with TRBJ2-1, with 9 bases lining up with TRBD2. The V gene's germline CDR1 is SGHRS and CDR2 YFSETQ. There are 16 residues in the CDR3. V was clipped by 0 bases and J by 12 bases; unmatched bases: 13. This CDR3 is CASSLAGAGGPSGQFF. CDR3 nucleotide sequence: TGCGCCAGCAGCTTGGCCGGGGCGGGGGGGCCGAGCGGGCAGTTCTTC.

This chain connects TRBV5-1 to TRBJ2-1, with 8 bases fitting TRBD2. V shed 4 bases, J shed 4 bases, and the junction held 13 bases outside the gene matches. This CDR3 is 17 amino acids long. Germline V gene sequence: CDR1 SGHRS, CDR2 YFSETQ. The CDR3 spells CASSARVSTSDYNEQFF. The CDR3 bases are TGCGCCAGCAGCGCGCGCGTTTCGACTAGCGATTACAATGAGCAGTTCTTC.

V gene TRBV5-1 combines with J gene TRBJ2-7; possible D gene TRBD2, 6 bases. This CDR3 is built from 13 residues. Germline CDR1 SGHRS, CDR2 YFSETQ. The germline V and J ends were trimmed by 4 bases and 3 bases, with 11 bases remaining between them. This chain's CDR3 is CASSAGTDYEQYF. The CDR3 DNA is TGCGCCAGCAGCGCGGGGACTGACTACGAGCAGTACTTC. The full variable domain, its missing parts supplied by reference TRBV5-1 and TRBJ2-7, is KAGVTQTPRYLIKTRGQQVTLSCSPISGHRSVSWYQQTPGQGLQFLFEYFSETQRNKGNFPGRFSGRQFSNSRSEMNVSTLELGDSALYLCASSAGTDYEQYFGPGTRLTVT.

This chain joins TRBV7-2 and TRBJ2-7, with unresolved D. This CDR3 comprises 11 residues. V lost 4 bases and J 4 bases, leaving 5 bases between the germline ends. Germline loops: CDR1 SGHTA, CDR2 FQGNSA. The CDR3: CASSSQYEQYF. As DNA, the CDR3 is TGTGCCAGCAGCTCTCAGTACGAGCAGTACTTC.

The chain couples TRBV7-2 to TRBJ1-6, with TRBD1 matching 7 bases. The CDR3 sequence is 15 residues long. The V and J ends lost 7 bases and 2 bases, in that order; junction bases with no gene match: 5. Germline CDR1 and CDR2: SGHTA and FQGNSA. In DNA form, the CDR3 reads TGTGCCAGCACCCTGGACAGGCCCTATAATTCACCCCTCCACTTT. As protein: CASTLDRPYNSPLHF.

The V and J genes are TRBV9 and TRBJ2-1; 7 bases are a match to TRBD2. Germline loops: CDR1 SGDLS, CDR2 YYNGEE. CDR3 size: 15 residues. Trimming at V came to 4 bases and at J to 3 bases, leaving 7 bases not matched to a gene. The CDR3 nucleotides read TGTGCCAGCAGCCCCCTCCGGGGGGACTACAATGAGCAGTTCTTC. Translated: CASSPLRGDYNEQFF. The full variable domain, with the rest looked up from reference TRBV9 and TRBJ2-1, is DSGVTQTPKHLITATGQRVTLRCSPRSGDLSVYWYQQSLDQGLQFLIQYYNGEERAKGNILERFSAQQFPDLHSELNLSSLELGDSALYFCASSPLRGDYNEQFFGPGTRLTVL.

This chain uses TRBV27 with TRBJ1-5; D is possibly TRBD1 (5 bases). The CDR3 is 13 amino acids. V lost 2 bases, J lost 7 bases, and 9 bases lay in between. CDR1 and CDR2 (germline): MNHEY, SMNVEV (reference sequence). Written as DNA, the CDR3 is TGTGCCAGCAGTTTAGAAAGGGGCCAGCCCCAGCATTTT. It encodes CASSLERGQPQHF.

This sequence joins TRBV19 and TRBJ1-1, with no clear D. Germline CDR1 and CDR2: LNHDA and SQIVND (reference sequence). The CDR3 is made up of 12 amino acids. V lost 6 bases and J lost 3, with 8 bases in between. This chain's CDR3 is CASRDIDTEAFF. DNA for the CDR3: TGTGCCAGTAGAGACATAGACACTGAAGCTTTCTTT.

By sample share, this clone is medium-sized (0.01 to 0.1%). The identical CDR3 is also encoded by other nucleotide sequences in the sample. The chain couples TRBV7-9 to TRBJ2-3; D call uncertain. Trimming pared 7 bases from V and 3 bases from J, leaving 5 bases between. From germline, CDR1 is SEHNR and CDR2 FQNEAQ (reference sequence). This CDR3 has 11 amino acids. CDR3 in amino acids: CASTQTDTQYF. DNA for the CDR3: TGTGCCAGCACCCAGACAGATACGCAGTATTTT.

The rearrangement joins TRBV5-1 to TRBJ2-1; 10 bases agree with TRBD1. The V gene's germline CDR1 is SGHRS and CDR2 YFSETQ. CDR3 length equals 15 residues. Trimming removed 4 bases from V and 8 bases from J; junction bases left unmatched: 9. The CDR3, as DNA: TGCGCCAGCAGCGAAGGACAGGGGGGGGTGGATGAGCAGTTCTTC. It yields the protein CASSEGQGGVDEQFF.

This clone was recorded a few times. V usage is TRBV2 and J usage is TRBJ2-3, with D possibly matching TRBD1 (5 bases). Between the trimmed V and J ends, which lost 6 bases and 6 bases, there was a span of 10 bases. Germline CDR1 reads SNHLY; CDR2 reads FYNNEI. The CDR3 consists of 12 residues. CDR3 region: CASSAGYDTQYF. CDR3 DNA: TGTGCCAGCAGCGCAGGGTACGATACGCAGTATTTT.

In this sample, this clone turned up a few times. V and J are TRBV2 and TRBJ2-7; 10 nucleotides line up with TRBD2. The CDR3 is 14 residues long. Germline trimming cut 5 bases from V and 2 bases from J; bases unmatched to any gene: 3. Germline-derived CDR1 and CDR2 are SNHLY and FYNNEI. This CDR3 is CASSFSGGTYEQYF. The CDR3 DNA follows: TGTGCCAGCAGTTTTAGCGGGGGGACCTACGAGCAGTACTTC.

The chain couples TRBV7-8 to TRBJ2-6, with TRBD2 identical over 8 bases. CDR1 and CDR2 (germline): SGHVS, FQNEAQ. This CDR3 region has 16 residues. Losses at the gene ends were 8 bases for V and 4 bases for J; bases not matched to a gene: 10. CDR3 bases: TGTGCCAGCCCCAAGCCGGGAGGGTCCGGGGCCAACGTCCTGACTTTC. It yields the protein CASPKPGGSGANVLTF.

In this sample, this clone turned up a few times. The chain joins TRBV4-2 to TRBJ1-2, with 7 positions matching TRBD1. With V trimmed by 5 bases and J by 4 bases, 4 bases remained unmatched. Germline V gene sequence: CDR1 LGHNA, CDR2 YNFKEQ. There are 13 residues in the CDR3. CDR3 in amino acids: CASSGGGGYGYTF. The CDR3 nucleotides read TGTGCCAGCAGCGGAGGGGGCGGCTATGGCTACACCTTC.

CDR3: CASSPSRGKVYNEQFF. CDR3 nucleotide sequence: TGTGCCAGCTCACCATCCAGGGGCAAAGTCTACAATGAGCAGTTCTTC. This chain links TRBV18 with TRBJ2-1; D is perhaps TRBD1 (6 bases). Trimming pared 2 bases from V and 3 bases from J, leaving 14 bases between. Germline V lookup: CDR1 KGHSH, CDR2 LQKENI. This CDR3 contains 16 residues. Full variable domain (rest looked up from reference TRBV18 and TRBJ2-1): NAGVMQNPRHLVRRRGQEARLRCSPMKGHSHVYWYRQLPEEGLKFMVYLQKENIIDESGMPKERFSAEFPKEGPSILRIQQVVRGDSAAYFCASSPSRGKVYNEQFFGPGTRLTVL.

V gene TRBV7-9 combines with J gene TRBJ1-2, with 10 bases aligning to TRBD1. CDR1 is SEHNR and CDR2 is FQNEAQ in the germline V gene (reference sequence). The CDR3 consists of 15 residues. V was clipped by 5 bases and J by 8 bases; unmatched bases: 11. This CDR3 reads CASSAISGTGDGYTF. In DNA form, the CDR3 reads TGTGCCAGCAGCGCTATTTCCGGGACAGGGGACGGCTACACCTTC.

This chain connects TRBV18 to TRBJ2-3; 7 bases are a match to TRBD1. The CDR3 sequence is 14 residues long. Per germline, CDR1 KGHSH and CDR2 LQKENI. V lost 4 bases, J lost 4 bases, and 5 bases stayed unmatched. For the CDR3, the DNA is TGTGCCAGCTCACGATTGACAGGGTCAGATACGCAGTATTTT. Protein product: CASSRLTGSDTQYF.

This chain joins TRBV5-1 and TRBJ1-1; unclear D gene. Germline-derived CDR1 and CDR2 are SGHRS and YFSETQ. The CDR3 spans 13 residues. Trimming cost V 4 bases and J 2 bases, with 9 bases left between them. The DNA for the CDR3 is TGCGCCAGCAGCACTAGGGTTAACACTGAAGCTTTCTTT. It translates to CASSTRVNTEAFF.

This clone has only a few counts. This chain joins TRBV5-6 and TRBJ1-2; D is unresolved. Per germline, CDR1 SGHDT and CDR2 YYEEEE. This CDR3 spans 14 amino acids. Deletions cut 1 base from V and 4 bases from J, with 11 bases between. This chain's CDR3 is CASSLPPSTYGYTF. The CDR3 DNA follows: TGTGCCAGCAGCTTGCCTCCGAGTACCTATGGCTACACCTTC. Filled out from reference TRBV5-6 and TRBJ1-2, the complete variable domain reads DAGVTQSPTHLIKTRGQQVTLRCSPKSGHDTVSWYQQALGQGPQFIFQYYEEEERQRGNFPDRFSGHQFPNYSSELNVNALLLGDSALYLCASSLPPSTYGYTFGSGTRLTVV.

The chain joins TRBV5-1 to TRBJ1-2; D is unclear. The CDR3 runs to 13 residues. The V and J ends lost 0 bases and 8 bases respectively, with 11 bases between them. Germline CDR1 reads SGHRS; CDR2 reads YFSETQ. The DNA of the CDR3 is TGCGCCAGCAGCTTGGACAATCCCGCAGGCTACACCTTC. Protein product: CASSLDNPAGYTF.

This clone was counted only a few times. The J gene is TRBJ2-5, the V gene TRBV6-1; 9 nucleotides match TRBD2. The CDR3 is 17 amino acids. Germline values: CDR1 MNHNS, CDR2 SASEGT. The V gene end was trimmed by 3 bases and the J gene end by 0 bases; junction bases not matched to a gene: 8. CDR3 amino acids: CASSEFGSGGYQETQYF. The CDR3 region has the DNA TGTGCCAGCAGTGAGTTTGGTAGCGGGGGATACCAAGAGACCCAGTACTTC.

The chain couples TRBV25-1 to TRBJ1-2; D not certain. This CDR3 comprises 11 residues. Per the germline V gene, CDR1 is MGHDK and CDR2 is SYGVNS. Trimming left V 2 bases short and J 5 bases short, with 3 bases between. The CDR3 protein is CASSEAYGYTF. Here the CDR3 DNA reads TGTGCCAGCAGTGAAGCGTATGGCTACACCTTC.

The rearrangement uses TRBV10-3 and TRBJ2-4, with TRBD1 matching over 7 bases. V was pared by 2 bases and J by 8 bases, with 9 bases of the junction left unmatched. Germline loops: CDR1 ENHRY, CDR2 SYGVKD. The CDR3 has 15 residues. The CDR3 DNA reads as TGTGCCATCAGTGAGCCAAACAGGGGATCGGACATTCAGTACTTC. Translated: CAISEPNRGSDIQYF.

This clone was counted a few times. This sequence joins TRBV7-9 and TRBJ2-3; 8 bases align to TRBD1. Germline V gene sequence: CDR1 SEHNR, CDR2 FQNEAQ (reference sequence). The CDR3 totals 18 residues. With 2 bases clipped from V and 2 bases from J, the junction kept 12 bases outside the gene matches. The CDR3: CASSLHPRKGQDTDTQYF. CDR3 DNA: TGTGCCAGCAGCTTACACCCTAGAAAGGGACAGGACACAGATACGCAGTATTTT.